The 17 T cell receptor beta chains reported below all come from one sample, sequenced in a study of T-cell reconstitution after alpha-beta-depleted transplantation in children. Construction of the TCRbeta library involved unique molecular identifiers. One entry per CDR3 protein, called by TCRdb with MiXCR from the PCR reads. The table shows about 200,000 distinct CDR3 sequences, with roughly 9.1% occurring only once. Source: PBMCs, mostly from graft donor cells, taken 360 days after TCRalphabeta/CD19-depleted stem cell transplant. All receptors derive from a male patient aged 2 to 9 who had a stem cell transplant for acute myeloid leukemia, so the T cells may come from the graft donor.

At least ten counts were recorded for this clonotype. The rearrangement links TRBV4-1 to TRBJ2-2; D gene unclear. The V gene lost 1 base and the J gene lost 3 bases, with 6 bases spanning the gap. Germline CDR1 and CDR2: MGHRA and YSYEKL. The CDR3 sequence is 14 residues long. This chain's CDR3 is CASSQVGDTGELFF. CDR3 nucleotide sequence: TGCGCCAGCAGCCAAGTCGGAGACACCGGGGAGCTGTTTTTT.

The sample holds many counts of this clonotype. V and J are TRBV29-1 and TRBJ2-5, with D perhaps given as TRBD1 or TRBD2 (5 bases each). Germline V gives CDR1 SQVTM, CDR2 ANQGSEA. The CDR3 extends over 12 amino acids. The CDR3 sequence: CGARRYQETQYF. The DNA of the CDR3 is TGCGGGGCCAGGAGGTACCAAGAGACCCAGTACTTC.

Ten or more counts support this clonotype. The J gene is TRBJ2-1, the V gene TRBV5-1; D gene ambiguous. Trimming removed 2 bases at V and 0 bases at J, with 6 bases between. This CDR3 region has 14 residues. Germline V CDR1 and CDR2: SGHRS, YFSETQ. CDR3 bases: TGCGCCAGCAGCTTCCCCAGCTCCTACAATGAGCAGTTCTTC. Protein: CASSFPSSYNEQFF.

This clonotype turned up a few times. This chain uses TRBV5-1 with TRBJ2-1; D may match TRBD1 or TRBD2 (7 bases each). The germline V gene encodes CDR1 SGHRS and CDR2 YFSETQ. V lost 1 base and J 14 bases, leaving 28 bases between the germline ends. The CDR3 length is 17 residues. DNA of the CDR3: TGCGCCAGCAGCTTGAAAGGGGGGGCGGACCTCACCACAGGGGAGTTCTTC. It codes for CASSLKGGADLTTGEFF.

This clonotype appeared many times. The gene calls are TRBV19 and TRBJ2-3; D is ambiguous. CDR3 size: 13 residues. Germline V gives CDR1 LNHDA, CDR2 SQIVND (reference sequence). V was clipped by 7 bases and J by 2 bases, with 10 bases between them. CDR3 in amino acids: CASKPGSTDTQYF. The CDR3 DNA reads as TGTGCCAGTAAACCTGGATCCACAGATACGCAGTATTTT.

This clonotype was seen a handful of times. The rearrangement joins TRBV20-1 to TRBJ1-1; TRBD1 agrees at 10 bases. The CDR3 runs to 15 residues. J lost 8 bases, V lost 5 bases, and 14 bases had no gene match. Germline V gene lookup returns CDR1 DFQATT and CDR2 SNEGSKA (reference sequence). The CDR3 is CSAERQGAFRGEAFF. The CDR3 DNA is TGCAGTGCTGAGAGACAGGGGGCCTTTAGGGGAGAAGCTTTCTTT.

This sequence joins TRBV7-2 and TRBJ2-6; the match to TRBD2 covers 8 bases. This CDR3 comprises 17 residues. Germline V gives CDR1 SGHTA, CDR2 FQGNSA. Trimming at V came to 2 bases and at J to 2 bases, leaving 5 bases not matched to a gene. The DNA of the CDR3 is TGTGCCAGCAGCTTATCCGGGACTAGAGCTGGGGCCAACGTCCTGACTTTC. Encoded protein: CASSLSGTRAGANVLTF.

This clonotype was counted between two and nine times. The chain joins TRBV20-1 to TRBJ1-3; D possibly corresponds to TRBD1 (5 bases). The CDR3 is 14 residues long. CDR1 DFQATT and CDR2 SNEGSKA come from the germline V gene (reference sequence). V shed 3 bases and J shed 4 bases, with 13 bases lying between them. In nucleotides, the CDR3 is TGCAGTGCTAGTGATGGGGCCGTCGGAAACACCATATATTTT. Translating gives CSASDGAVGNTIYF.

The chain is built from TRBV5-1 and TRBJ2-2, with TRBD1 matching over 9 bases. V lost 6 bases, J lost 4 bases, and 10 bases stayed unmatched. The CDR3 contains 16 residues. Germline values: CDR1 SGHRS, CDR2 YFSETQ. CDR3 loop: CASTQTGTGPTGELFF. The CDR3 nucleotides read TGCGCCAGCACCCAGACCGGGACAGGGCCCACCGGGGAGCTGTTTTTT.

The V and J genes are TRBV20-1 and TRBJ2-3; 7 bases are shared with TRBD1. J lost 5 bases, V lost 0 bases, and 8 bases had no gene match. CDR3 size: 15 residues. CDR1 is DFQATT and CDR2 is SNEGSKA in the germline V gene (reference sequence). The CDR3 here is CSARDPGTALDTQYF. In DNA form, the CDR3 reads TGCAGTGCTAGAGATCCTGGGACAGCCCTAGATACGCAGTATTTT.

This clonotype has only a few counts. The chain recombines TRBV29-1 with TRBJ2-3; no clear D gene. Germline V gene sequence: CDR1 SQVTM, CDR2 ANQGSEA. V was cut by 1 base and J by 2 bases, with 7 bases left in between. The CDR3 is made up of 13 amino acids. The DNA of the CDR3 is TGCAGCGTTGAAGTCACCTTCACAGATACGCAGTATTTT. Translated: CSVEVTFTDTQYF.

This clonotype has ten or more counts. V gene TRBV6-1 combines with J gene TRBJ1-2; D possibly corresponds to TRBD1 (5 bases). V was cut by 8 bases and J by 5 bases, with 18 bases left in between. The CDR3 has 14 residues. Germline V gene sequence: CDR1 MNHNS, CDR2 SASEGT. CDR3 sequence reads: CASRLRGAPYGYTF. In DNA form, the CDR3 reads TGTGCCAGCCGCCTACGTGGGGCGCCTTATGGCTACACCTTC.

The CDR3 nucleotides read TGTGCCAGCAGCCAAGATTTGACACCCCGGTCCGGGGAGCTGTTTTTT. Translation: CASSQDLTPRSGELFF. This chain joins TRBV3-1 and TRBJ2-2, with D uncertain. Germline CDR1 is LGHDT and CDR2 is YNNKEL (reference sequence). V lost 0 bases and J lost 6, with 14 bases in between. The CDR3 consists of 16 residues.

The V and J genes are TRBV20-1 and TRBJ2-3; TRBD2 matches 9 bases. V lost 7 bases, J lost 8 bases, and 19 bases stayed unmatched. This CDR3 contains 16 residues. The germline V gene has CDR1 DFQATT and CDR2 SNEGSKA (reference sequence). The CDR3 loop reads CSGGGASGTEWGTQYF. The CDR3 DNA reads TGCAGTGGGGGGGGAGCTAGCGGGACGGAATGGGGTACGCAGTATTTT.

This clonotype was picked up a small number of times. The V call is TRBV20-1, the J call TRBJ2-3, with TRBD2 matching 11 bases. Unmatched junction bases numbered 2, after V lost 0 bases and J lost 0 bases. Germline CDR1 is DFQATT and CDR2 is SNEGSKA (reference sequence). CDR3 length: 16 residues. The CDR3 nucleotides read TGCAGTGCTAGAGAGGGACTAGCGGCTAGCACAGATACGCAGTATTTT. Its protein is CSAREGLAASTDTQYF.

The table lists this clonotype with many counts. The genes are TRBV12-3 or TRBV12-4 and TRBJ2-1; 7 nucleotides agree with TRBD2. This CDR3 comprises 15 residues. V lost 7 bases to trimming and J lost 3 bases; unmatched junction nucleotides: 9. The CDR3 DNA sequence: TGTGCCAGCACCCCCGGCAGCGGGATCTACAATGAGCAGTTCTTC. Translation: CASTPGSGIYNEQFF.

The genes are TRBV29-1 and TRBJ2-3; D is possibly TRBD1 or TRBD2 (5 bases each). CDR3 length: 13 residues. Trimming removed 7 bases from V and 4 bases from J, with 15 bases in between. Looked up from germline, CDR1 is SQVTM and CDR2 is ANQGSEA. The CDR3 nucleotides are TGCAGCGGTCGAGGGGATCTAGCAGATACGCAGTATTTT. Its protein is CSGRGDLADTQYF.